This is a list of T cell receptor beta chains from one sample in a study of T cell responses to AZD1222 COVID-19 vaccine. The assay was immunoSEQ multiplex PCR, and TCRdb's table has in-frame clones only and misses some. The sample includes some 150,000 clones, around 89% of them seen just once. The sample consisted of peripheral blood, taken 28 days after the second dose of the MenACWY control vaccine. The source is an adult who received the MenACWY meningococcal vaccine as a control. CDR3s include the opening cysteine and the closing phenylalanine or tryptophan. A D gene is named only where the DNA matches it firmly. Not all rows give a size; the values are once, few, many and, for expanded clones, a class.

CASSPTGGAGQPQHF,TGTGCCAGCAGTCCCACAGGGGGCGCGGGTCAGCCCCAGCATTTT,TRBD1,.,TRBJ1-5,TRBV6-5
CASSMTGEWETQYF,TGTGCCAGTAGCATGACAGGGGAGTGGGAGACCCAGTACTTC,TRBD1,.,TRBJ2-5,TRBV19
CATSLGGGSTYEQYF,TGTGCCACCAGCCTTGGGGGGGGATCCACCTACGAGCAGTACTTC,TRBD2,.,TRBJ2-7,TRBV15
CASSHGTGPYEQYF,TGTGCCAGCAGCCACGGGACAGGGCCCTACGAGCAGTACTTC,TRBD1,.,TRBJ2-7,TRBV11-1
CAWSRGTQGGNTEAFF,TGTGCCTGGTCCCGAGGGACTCAGGGGGGGAACACTGAAGCTTTCTTT,TRBD1,.,TRBJ1-1,TRBV30
CASAAGHEQYF,TGTGCCAGCGCAGCGGGCCACGAGCAGTACTTC,.,few,TRBJ2-7,TRBV27
CASSLMLMSDTQYF,TGCGCCAGCAGCTTGATGTTAATGTCAGATACGCAGTATTTT,.,.,TRBJ2-3,TRBV5-1
CASSIAAGAVYEQYF,TGTGCCAGTAGTATAGCAGCAGGGGCCGTTTACGAGCAGTACTTC,.,.,TRBJ2-7,TRBV19
CASSYQGGIYGYTF,TGTGCCAGCAGTTACCAAGGCGGGATCTATGGCTACACCTTC,.,.,TRBJ1-2,TRBV6-5
CASSILGTGILNTEAFF,TGTGCCAGTAGTATATTGGGGACAGGGATATTGAACACTGAAGCTTTCTTT,TRBD1,.,TRBJ1-1,TRBV19
CATSREQGTNYGYTF,TGTGCCACCAGCAGAGAACAGGGAACTAACTATGGCTACACCTTC,.,.,TRBJ1-2,TRBV15
CASSFDREVAGYTF,TGTGCCAGCAGTTTTGACAGGGAGGTAGCTGGCTACACCTTC,TRBD1,.,TRBJ1-2,TRBV28
CASSSLGQGSQETQYF,TGTGCCAGCAGCTCCTTGGGGCAGGGAAGCCAAGAGACCCAGTACTTC,.,.,TRBJ2-5,TRBV5-6
CARSFSLRQGTLPNEKLFF,TGTGCCAGAAGCTTTTCCCTACGACAGGGGACGCTTCCCAATGAAAAACTGTTTTTT,TRBD1,.,TRBJ1-4,TRBV5-3
CASSEPGRIEKLFF,TGTGCCAGCTCGGAGCCCGGGAGGATTGAAAAACTGTTTTTT,.,.,TRBJ1-4,TRBV3-1/TRBV3-2
CAVGLAGIQYF,TGTGCCGTGGGCCTAGCAGGCATTCAGTACTTC,.,.,TRBJ2-4,TRBV30
CASSEGQGHTGELFF,TGTGCCAGCAGTGAGGGACAGGGGCACACCGGGGAGCTGTTTTTT,TRBD1,.,TRBJ2-2,TRBV6-4
CASSLLGPTTNEKLFF,TGTGCCAGCAGTTTGCTAGGCCCCACCACTAATGAAAAACTGTTTTTT,.,.,TRBJ1-4,TRBV28
CAWSVGAPIYGYTF,TGTGCCTGGAGTGTAGGAGCACCCATCTATGGCTACACCTTC,.,.,TRBJ1-2,TRBV30
CASSPSRQNYGYTF,TGTGCCAGCTCACCATCCCGACAGAACTATGGCTACACCTTC,.,.,TRBJ1-2,TRBV18
CASKRTGSTEAFF,TGCGCCAGCAAACGTACAGGGTCCACTGAAGCTTTCTTT,.,.,TRBJ1-1,TRBV10-1
CASSQGTGGAGNTIYF,TGTGCCAGCAGCCAAGGAACAGGGGGCGCCGGAAACACCATATATTTT,TRBD1,.,TRBJ1-3,TRBV3-1/TRBV3-2
CASSPRGTGDNEQYF,TGTGCCAGCTCACCGAGAGGGACAGGGGATAACGAGCAGTACTTC,TRBD1,.,TRBJ2-7,TRBV18
CASKDSGANVLTF,TGTGCCAGCAAGGACTCTGGGGCCAACGTCCTGACTTTC,.,once,TRBJ2-6,TRBV6-5
CAWGDVGVNGYTF,TGTGCCTGGGGGGATGTGGGGGTGAATGGCTACACCTTC,.,.,TRBJ1-2,TRBV30
CASSEDMTYNEQFF,TGCGCCAGCAGTGAAGATATGACCTACAATGAGCAGTTCTTC,.,.,TRBJ2-1,TRBV10-1
CASSLAMVGDTEAFF,TGTGCCAGCAGCTTAGCAATGGTTGGGGACACTGAAGCTTTCTTT,.,.,TRBJ1-1,TRBV7-2
CAWRSRTVQGALHF,TGTGCCTGGAGGTCAAGGACAGTCCAGGGGGCCCTCCACTTT,TRBD1,.,TRBJ1-6,TRBV30
CASSFGTSGSRRETQYF,TGCGCCAGCAGCTTCGGGACTAGCGGGAGTAGGAGAGAGACCCAGTACTTC,TRBD2,.,TRBJ2-5,TRBV5-1
CASSLSLSESIQYF,TGTGCCAGCAGTTTATCCCTTAGCGAGAGCATTCAGTACTTC,.,few,TRBJ2-4,TRBV27
CASSSGVSGANVLTF,TGTGCCAGCAGCTCAGGGGTCTCTGGGGCCAACGTCCTGACTTTC,.,.,TRBJ2-6,TRBV7-3
CAISPRQGEAFF,TGTGCCATCAGCCCAAGACAAGGTGAAGCTTTCTTT,.,.,TRBJ1-1,TRBV10-3
CASNFREGLTSTDTQYF,TGTGCCAGCAACTTCCGGGAGGGACTTACTAGCACAGATACGCAGTATTTT,TRBD2,.,TRBJ2-3,TRBV28
CASSETGDRLFF,TGTGCCAGCAGTGAAACTGGGGACAGGCTGTTTTTT,TRBD1,.,TRBJ1-4,TRBV2
CSVKRGQGRNTIYF,TGCAGCGTCAAAAGGGGACAGGGGAGAAACACCATATATTTT,TRBD1,.,TRBJ1-3,TRBV29-1
CASSAPQRENTGELFF,TGTGCCAGCAGCGCCCCACAGCGGGAGAACACCGGGGAGCTGTTTTTT,TRBD2,.,TRBJ2-2,TRBV9
CASESPGTSGGLYNEQFF,TGTGCCAGCGAGAGTCCCGGGACTAGCGGAGGACTATACAATGAGCAGTTCTTC,TRBD2,few,TRBJ2-1,TRBV28
CSASPVGTGELFF,TGCAGTGCTAGTCCGGTCGGCACCGGGGAGCTGTTTTTT,.,.,TRBJ2-2,TRBV20-1
CASSSTGKSGNTIYF,TGTGCCAGCAGCTCCACAGGGAAAAGCGGAAACACCATATATTTT,.,.,TRBJ1-3,TRBV7-2
CASRTQTGGGTGELFF,TGCGCCAGCAGGACCCAAACAGGGGGAGGAACCGGGGAGCTGTTTTTT,TRBD1,.,TRBJ2-2,TRBV5-1
CASSESIGAFGYEQFF,TGCGCCAGCAGTGAGTCGATCGGGGCTTTTGGGTATGAGCAGTTCTTC,.,.,TRBJ2-1,TRBV10-1
CASSLLQGFTDTQYF,TGTGCCAGTAGCCTTCTCCAGGGATTCACAGATACGCAGTATTTT,.,.,TRBJ2-3,TRBV19
CASSLQGRYQPQHF,TGTGCCAGCAGCCTACAGGGGAGGTACCAGCCCCAGCATTTT,TRBD1,.,TRBJ1-5,TRBV2
CASSPGLAGVDTQYF,TGTGCCAGCAGTCCGGGACTAGCGGGAGTGGATACGCAGTATTTT,TRBD2,.,TRBJ2-3,TRBV28
CASSSSQGHGYTF,TGTGCCAGCAGCTCCTCACAGGGCCATGGCTACACCTTC,.,once,TRBJ1-2,TRBV6-6
CASSRIPGPYEVCLHRSPLHF,TGCGCCAGCAGTCGAATTCCGGGACCCTATGAAGTTTGTCTCCACCGTTCACCCCTCCACTTT,.,.,TRBJ1-6,TRBV23-1
CASSPGTGALFGEQYF,TGTGCCAGCAGCCCCGGTACAGGGGCCTTGTTTGGAGAGCAGTACTTC,TRBD1,.,TRBJ2-7,TRBV11-3
CAISETLSSYEQYF,TGTGCCATCAGTGAGACTCTAAGCTCCTACGAGCAGTACTTC,.,.,TRBJ2-7,TRBV10-3
CASSPAGGAGNTIYF,TGTGCCAGCAGTCCCGCAGGGGGCGCTGGAAACACCATATATTTT,TRBD1,.,TRBJ1-3,TRBV27
CASSLRLAGGVGEQFF,TGTGCCAGCAGCCTCAGACTAGCGGGAGGAGTAGGTGAGCAGTTCTTC,TRBD2,.,TRBJ2-1,TRBV7-8
CASSERDRGYEQYF,TGTGCCAGTAGCGAAAGGGACAGGGGGTACGAGCAGTACTTC,TRBD1,.,TRBJ2-7,TRBV19
CASSVSGQVVGLVDTQYF,TGTGCCAGTAGTGTATCGGGACAGGTCGTGGGTTTAGTAGATACGCAGTATTTT,TRBD1,.,TRBJ2-3,TRBV19
CASSQRGHAYNEQFF,TGTGCCAGCTCACAGCGGGGTCATGCCTACAATGAGCAGTTCTTC,TRBD2,.,TRBJ2-1,TRBV27
CASSSGLAGAYEQYF,TGTGCCAGCAGCTCAGGACTAGCGGGAGCGTACGAGCAGTACTTC,TRBD2,.,TRBJ2-7,TRBV7-9
CASSSREIPTDTQYF,TGTGCCAGCAGCTCACGGGAGATTCCCACAGATACGCAGTATTTT,.,.,TRBJ2-3,TRBV6-2/TRBV6-3